Reported below is one T cell receptor (beta chain). The data were taken from a study of blood T cell repertoires in COVID-19. As handled by the study authors: For nucleated cells, counts were estimated from reference gene primer amplification. The data were produced by immunoSEQ multiplex PCR, yet TCRdb's version contains in-frame clones alone and is incomplete. D and trimming were read from the DNA, whereas the V and J calls and clone size are those reported in that table. Seen here are around 320,000 clones, about 87% observed once, and the top ten hold approximately 6.6%. The length of the CDR3 is 12 residues.

This rearrangement joins TRBV21-1 to TRBJ1-4; TRBD1 reflects the table's D call only, with no check against the DNA. TRBV21-1 counts as a pseudogene. The sequence derives from a woman aged 30 to 39 who had recovered from COVID-19. Sequencing input: peripheral blood. The CDR3 reads CGGRTGCEKLFF. CDR3 nucleotides: TGTGGGGGGAGGACAGGGTGCGAAAAACTGTTTTTT.